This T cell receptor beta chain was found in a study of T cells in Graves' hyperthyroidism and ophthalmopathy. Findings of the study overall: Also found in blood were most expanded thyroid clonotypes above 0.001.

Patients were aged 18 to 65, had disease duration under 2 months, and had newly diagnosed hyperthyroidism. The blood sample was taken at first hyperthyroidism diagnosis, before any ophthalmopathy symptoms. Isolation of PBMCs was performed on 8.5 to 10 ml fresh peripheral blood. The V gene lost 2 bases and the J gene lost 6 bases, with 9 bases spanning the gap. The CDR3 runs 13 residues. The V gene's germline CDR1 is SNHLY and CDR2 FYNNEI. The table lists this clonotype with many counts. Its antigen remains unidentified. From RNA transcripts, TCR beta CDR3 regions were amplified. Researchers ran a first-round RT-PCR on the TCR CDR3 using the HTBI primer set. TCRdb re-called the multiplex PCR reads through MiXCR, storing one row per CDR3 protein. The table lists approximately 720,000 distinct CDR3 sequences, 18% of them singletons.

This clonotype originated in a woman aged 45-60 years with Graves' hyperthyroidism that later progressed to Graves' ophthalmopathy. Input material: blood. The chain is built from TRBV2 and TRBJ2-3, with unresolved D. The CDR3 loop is CASSERVPDTQYF. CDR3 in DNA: TGTGCCAGCAGTGAAAGGGTACCCGATACGCAGTATTTT. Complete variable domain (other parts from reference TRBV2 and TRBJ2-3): EPEVTQTPSHQVTQMGQEVILRCVPISNHLYFYWYRQILGQKVEFLVSFYNNEISEKSEIFDDQFSVERPDGSNFTLKIRSTKLEDSAMYFCASSERVPDTQYFGPGTRLTVL.